Below, 14 T cell receptor beta chains from the same sample are listed, as sequenced in a study of Graves' ophthalmopathy and Graves' hyperthyroidism. The TCR beta CDR3 regions underwent amplification from RNA transcripts. HTBI-primed RT-PCR formed the first round, and a multiplex PCR formed the second. TCRdb redid the calling of the multiplex PCR reads with MiXCR, one entry per CDR3 protein. The sample comprises some 750,000 distinct CDR3 sequences, approximately 40% of which are singletons, and 40% to 55% rests with the top ten. Material for sequencing was peripheral blood. These receptors were taken from an adult man with Graves' ophthalmopathy.

This clonotype has a handful of counts. The V gene is TRBV5-8, the J gene TRBJ2-5; weak D call: TRBD2 (7 bases). V shed 3 bases and J shed 4 bases, with 16 bases lying between them. The CDR3 sequence is 15 residues long. Germline values: CDR1 SGHTS, CDR2 YDEGEE. CDR3 loop: CASSSGRGAGETQYF. CDR3 nucleotides: TGTGCCAGCAGCTCTGGACGGGGGGCGGGAGAGACCCAGTACTTC. The whole variable domain, filled in from reference TRBV5-8 and TRBJ2-5, reads EAGVTQSPTHLIKTRGQQATLRCSPISGHTSVYWYQQALGLGLQFLLWYDEGEERNRGNFPPRFSGRQFPNYSSELNVNALELEDSALYLCASSSGRGAGETQYFGPGTRLLVL.

The chain uses TRBV6-6 and TRBJ1-5, with D possibly matching TRBD1 (5 bases). Germline assignment: CDR1 MNHNY and CDR2 SVGAGI (reference sequence). The CDR3 covers 15 residues. V lost 0 bases and J 2 bases, leaving 8 bases between the germline ends. The CDR3 loop is CASSYSSRGNQPQHF. CDR3 DNA sequence: TGTGCCAGCAGTTACTCGAGCAGGGGCAATCAGCCCCAGCATTTT.

The chain carries TRBV7-9 and TRBJ2-7; TRBD2 matches at 10 bases. The CDR3 sequence is 16 residues long. Germline V gives CDR1 SEHNR, CDR2 FQNEAQ (reference sequence). Trimming took 5 bases from V and 4 from J; bases not matched to a gene: 11. CDR3 amino acids: CASSQEEGLALYEQYV. The CDR3 nucleotides are TGTGCCAGCAGCCAAGAGGAGGGACTAGCGTTGTACGAGCAGTACGTC.

Many counts were recorded for this clonotype. The chain employs TRBV29-1 and TRBJ1-1; D remains ambiguous. Germline V lookup: CDR1 SQVTM, CDR2 ANQGSEA. This CDR3 contains 15 residues. Trimming took 1 base from V and 1 from J, leaving 13 bases between them. CDR3 protein: CSVEVYSFTNTEAFF. DNA for the CDR3: TGCAGCGTTGAAGTTTACAGCTTTACGAACACTGAAGCTTTCTTT.

This chain links TRBV25-1 with TRBJ1-6; 7 bases line up with TRBD1. Germline values: CDR1 MGHDK, CDR2 SYGVNS. V dropped 8 bases and J dropped 10; count of bases not matched to a gene: 5. This CDR3 contains 12 residues. CDR3 nucleotide sequence: TGTGCCAGCTTGTTAGGGGGCTCACCCCTCCACTTT. It translates to CASLLGGSPLHF.

This clonotype was observed a handful of times. The chain recombines TRBV6-5 with TRBJ1-5; unclear D gene. V lost 2 bases and J 10 bases, leaving 12 bases between the germline ends. The germline CDR1 and CDR2 sequences are MNHEY and SVGAGI. The CDR3 is 13 amino acids. CDR3 sequence reads: CASSYRVGSPQHF. The CDR3 DNA sequence: TGTGCCAGCAGTTACAGGGTTGGTTCTCCCCAGCATTTT.

The V and J genes are TRBV7-2 and TRBJ1-6; 7 bases match TRBD1. The CDR3 is made up of 15 amino acids. Per the germline V gene, CDR1 is SGHTA and CDR2 is FQGNSA. Trimming cost V 5 bases and J 14 bases; bases outside gene matches: 15. The CDR3 DNA sequence: TGTGCCAGCAGCGCCGGGACAGCCTCACGTCAAGCCCTCCACTTT. It yields the protein CASSAGTASRQALHF. The full variable domain, completed using reference TRBV7-2 and TRBJ1-6, is GAGVSQSPSNKVTEKGKDVELRCDPISGHTALYWYRQSLGQGLEFLIYFQGNSAPDKSGLPSDRFSAERTGGSVSTLTIQRTQQEDSAVYLCASSAGTASRQALHFGNGTRLTVT.

This clonotype was seen a few times. The chain combines TRBV5-1 with TRBJ2-2; D uncertain. Trimming cost V 2 bases and J 5 bases, with 10 bases left between them. CDR1 and CDR2 from the germline V gene are SGHRS and YFSETQ. The CDR3 has 14 residues. The CDR3 spells CASSFVRATGELFF. The CDR3 bases are TGCGCCAGCAGCTTTGTCAGAGCGACCGGGGAGCTGTTTTTT.

Notes on this clonotype: A much larger clone lies a single base off, so this may be a read error. The chain employs TRBV2 and TRBJ2-7, with 8 bases identical to TRBD2. Germline trimming cut 8 bases from V and 5 bases from J; bases unmatched to any gene: 8. In germline, CDR1 is SNHLY, CDR2 FYNNEI. The CDR3 loop spans 13 amino acids. The CDR3 region is CASEEREWDEQYF. In DNA, the CDR3 is TGTGCCAGCGAGGAGCGGGAGTGGGACGAGCAGTACTTC.

This clonotype was recorded a few times. CDR3 nucleotides: TGTGCCAGCAGCTTAGGTGTGGCAGGCCACCAAGAGACCCAGTACTTC. Protein sequence: CASSLGVAGHQETQYF. This sequence joins TRBV7-9 and TRBJ2-5; D is undetermined. CDR1 SEHNR and CDR2 FQNEAQ come from the germline V gene (reference sequence). The CDR3 totals 16 residues. V was shortened by 1 base and J by 0 bases, with 12 bases between the two germline ends.

This clonotype was seen many times. The chain links TRBV7-2 to TRBJ1-4, with D perhaps matching TRBD1 (5 bases). V lost 2 bases, J lost 8 bases, and 12 bases lay in between. Germline V gene data show CDR1 as SGHTA and CDR2 as FQGNSA. This CDR3 has 14 amino acids. CDR3 in DNA: TGTGCCAGCAGCTTAAGGGGCATGGGAGAAAAACTGTTTTTT. The encoded protein is CASSLRGMGEKLFF.

The CDR3 nucleotides are TGTGCCAGCAGTGGGAGGGGAGGGGGATACTACGAGCAGTACTTC. This encodes CASSGRGGGYYEQYF. The chain links TRBV25-1 to TRBJ2-7; a possible D gene is TRBD2 (7 bases). The CDR3 has 15 residues. Germline V gene lookup returns CDR1 MGHDK and CDR2 SYGVNS. Trimming stripped 4 bases from V and 3 bases from J, with 16 bases between.

This clonotype was found many times. V usage is TRBV5-1 and J usage is TRBJ1-1; no clear D. Trimming cost V 1 base and J 1 base, with 11 bases left between them. This CDR3 region has 15 residues. CDR1 and CDR2 (germline): SGHRS, YFSETQ. The CDR3 sequence is CASSLQADENTEAFF. The DNA for the CDR3 is TGCGCCAGCAGCTTGCAGGCAGATGAGAACACTGAAGCTTTCTTT. Combining the CDR3 with reference TRBV5-1 and TRBJ1-1 gives the whole variable domain KAGVTQTPRYLIKTRGQQVTLSCSPISGHRSVSWYQQTPGQGLQFLFEYFSETQRNKGNFPGRFSGRQFSNSRSEMNVSTLELGDSALYLCASSLQADENTEAFFGQGTRLTVV.

This chain joins TRBV29-1 and TRBJ1-1; TRBD1 is a possible D gene (5 bases). Looked up from germline, CDR1 is SQVTM and CDR2 is ANQGSEA. Trimming removed 8 bases from V and 1 base from J, with 14 bases in between. The CDR3 spans 13 residues. The CDR3 loop is CSLSVGANTEAFF. CDR3 in DNA: TGCAGCTTATCGGTAGGGGCGAACACTGAAGCTTTCTTT.